What follows is one TCR beta chain and its context. Only in-frame clones appear in the TCRdb table, and some are missing; sequencing was by immunoSEQ multiplex PCR. This table holds 100,000 to 150,000 clones, about 89% found once. Germline V gene sequence: CDR1 LNHDA, CDR2 SQIVND (reference sequence). V lost 3 bases and J lost 4, with 12 bases in between. CDR3 length equals 14 residues. This sample stems from a study of blood T cell repertoires in COVID-19. The chain combines TRBV19 with TRBJ1-1; possible D gene TRBD1, 5 bases. The receptor's source is a woman aged 55-75 years with acute or convalescent COVID-19. Sequencing was performed on peripheral blood. CDR3 in amino acids: CASSMGRGITEAFF. As DNA, the CDR3 is TGTGCCAGTAGTATGGGGCGGGGAATCACTGAAGCTTTCTTT. Based on the CDR3 plus reference TRBV19 and TRBJ1-1, the full variable domain is DGGITQSPKYLFRKEGQNVTLSCEQNLNHDAMYWYRQDPGQGLRLIYYSQIVNDFQKGDIAEGYSVSREKKESFPLTVTSAQKNPTAFYLCASSMGRGITEAFFGQGTRLTVV.